This T cell receptor beta chain was documented in a study of cytomegalovirus exposure and HLA in healthy donors. Study information: Under 90% of roughly 430 genotyped donors fell in the Caucasian-associated ancestry cluster. Study-wide results and caveats: A highly shared variant cluster was judged a likely technical artifact.

Amplification used 60 Vbeta primers and 13 Jbeta primers. Measured with immunoSEQ multiplex PCR; TCRdb has only the in-frame clones, and not every one. The table shows about 150,000 clones, with about 64% occurring only once. Note on this clone: No antigen is known for it.

V gave up 5 bases and J gave up 4 bases, with 9 bases separating them. CDR1 GTSNPN and CDR2 SVGIG come from the germline V gene (reference sequence). The CDR3 runs 12 residues. Sequencing was performed on PBMCs. The chain couples TRBV30 to TRBJ1-3; maybe TRBD1 (5 bases). The clonotype originates from a man between 60 and 75 years old in good health and CMV-seronegative. CDR3 amino acids: CAWDSEGNTIYF. The CDR3 nucleotides read TGTGCCTGGGACAGCGAAGGAAACACCATATATTTT.